This T cell receptor beta chain was documented in a study of CD8 T cells in Susac syndrome. TCR beta sequencing covered blood CD8+ and CD4+ T cells. Reverse transcription of about 0.45 to 1 ug RNA was performed with random hexamers. TCRdb redid the calling of the immunoSEQ multiplex PCR reads with MiXCR, one entry per CDR3 protein. This sample carries about 73,000 distinct CDR3 sequences, about 95% of them seen once, and the ten largest clones take 0.35% to 0.4%. The sequenced material came from CD8+ T cells from PBMCs. This clonotype was obtained from a human donor with multiple sclerosis.

CDR3 DNA: TGTGCCAGCAGCCCACCGAAAGAGACCCAGTACTTC. Protein sequence: CASSPPKETQYF. The V gene is TRBV7-8, the J gene TRBJ2-5; D is uncertain. The CDR3 is 12 amino acids. The germline gives CDR1 SGHVS, CDR2 FQNEAQ. V was cut by 5 bases and J by 3 bases, with 7 bases left in between. Drawing the rest from reference TRBV7-8 and TRBJ2-5, the complete variable domain is GAGVSQSPRYKVAKRGQDVALRCDPISGHVSLFWYQQALGQGPEFLTYFQNEAQLDKSGLPSDRFFAERPEGSVSTLKIQRTQQEDSAVYLCASSPPKETQYFGPGTRLLVL.